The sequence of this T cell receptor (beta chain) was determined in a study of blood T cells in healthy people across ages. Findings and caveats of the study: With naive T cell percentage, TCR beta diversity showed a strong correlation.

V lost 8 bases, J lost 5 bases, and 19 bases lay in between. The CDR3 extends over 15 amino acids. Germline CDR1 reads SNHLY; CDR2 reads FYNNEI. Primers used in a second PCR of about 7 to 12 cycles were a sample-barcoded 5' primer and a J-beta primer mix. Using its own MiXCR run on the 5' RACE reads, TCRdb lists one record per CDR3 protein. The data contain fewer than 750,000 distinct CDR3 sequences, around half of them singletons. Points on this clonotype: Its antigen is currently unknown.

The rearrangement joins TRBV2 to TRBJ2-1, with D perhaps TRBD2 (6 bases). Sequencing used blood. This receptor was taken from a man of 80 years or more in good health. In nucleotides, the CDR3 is TGTGCCAGCGCCCTGACTAGAGGGACCGACAATGAGCAGTTCTTC. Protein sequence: CASALTRGTDNEQFF.